What follows describes a single T cell receptor (beta chain). What antigen it recognizes has not been identified. The record has no base qualities; no much larger clone is one base away. TCRB CDR3 regions were amplified from 2 to 2.5 ug genomic DNA, or all available DNA if less, using the immunoSEQ assay. The multiplex PCR relied on 60 forward primers for TCR V beta segments and 13 reverse primers for J beta segments. To estimate reads per starting template, synthetic control templates were spiked into each sample at limiting dilution. Sequencing produced 87 bp reads on the Illumina HiSeq System. As for how the authors treated the data: To remove PCR and sequencing errors, closely related sequences were merged with a nearest neighbor algorithm. TCR overlap was defined as the percentage of unique tumor TCR beta sequences that were also found in the peripheral blood of the same patient. This is the immuneACCESS table as TCRdb keeps it, with only in-frame sequences that have V and J called. A part of the clones is gone; compared with another copy, unresolved V genes explain less than half, and the rest is unexplained. V, J and clone size were drawn from that table, and D and trimming were deduced from the DNA. The table for this sample lists about 32,000 clones; roughly 90% of them were counted only once. The ten largest make up under 2.5% of the sample.

The entry originates in a study of glioma-infiltrating T cells after dendritic cell vaccination (dated by TCRdb to about 2016). About the investigation overall: A cohort of roughly 15 glioblastoma patients from Phase I and II dendritic cell vaccination trials was included, of whom 9 were newly diagnosed and 6 had recurrent disease. Patients received autologous tumor lysate-pulsed dendritic cell vaccination between the early 2000s and the early 2010s. To make the vaccine, monocyte-derived dendritic cells were cultured for under eight days with IL-4 and GM-CSF and then pulsed overnight with autologous tumor lysate. Deep sequencing of TCR beta CDR3 regions was used to quantify tumor-infiltrating lymphocyte content and compare tumor and blood repertoires in dendritic cell-vaccinated glioblastoma patients. Survival after dendritic cell vaccination was correlated with TCR sequencing metrics such as TIL content and the overlap between tumor and blood repertoires. Each patient got three intradermal injections of the dendritic cell vaccine, spaced at biweekly intervals, in the arm below the axilla.

Selection of patients required sufficient residual fresh-frozen tumor tissue and over two years of available survival data. Molecular status otherwise varied across the glioblastoma patients, but none of them carried an isocitrate dehydrogenase mutation. PBMC collection took place before vaccination, two weeks after the third vaccination, and at tumor progression if progression occurred. Genomic DNA was extracted with the Qiagen DNeasy Blood extraction Kit. V loses 4 bases at its end and J loses 8 bases; junction bases beyond the gene matches: 19. The CDR3 contains 20 residues, cysteine and phenylalanine counted. The DNA shown is the 60-base CDR3, in frame from base 1. As encoded in the germline V gene, CDR1 is SGHRS while CDR2 is YFSETQ. The study at large found these results: The cohort was small and heterogeneous, only a few patients had full blood and tumor sets, and even fewer had initial-recurrent tumor pairs. No direct relationship between TCR clonality and survival was found, suggesting that a diverse polyclonal response may matter. The TCR overlap response model with three groups was called speculative and said to need prospective validation. After dendritic cell vaccination, a higher estimated pretreatment TIL content predicted longer time to progression and longer overall survival.

This TCR was sampled from a human donor with glioblastoma. The sample consisted of blood, taken before dendritic cell vaccination. The chain was built from TRBV5-1 and TRBJ2-3; a stretch of 16 junction bases matches TRBD2. The CDR3 amino acid sequence is: CASSTLSTGTSGGALSTQYF. Read as DNA, the sequence is TGCGCCAGCAGCACGCTCTCTACCGGGACTAGCGGGGGGGCCCTGAGTACGCAGTATTTT.